This T cell receptor (beta chain) was recovered during a study of blood T cells in healthy people across ages (dated by TCRdb to about 2015). In terms of the full investigation: In model experiments, roughly one uniquely barcoded TCR beta cDNA molecule per two T cells was captured by template switching. The study measured age-related changes in TCR beta repertoire diversity using deep sequencing normalized with unique cDNA molecular identifiers. Four age groups were formed from the donors: young (average around 15 years), middle-aged (approximately 40), aged (about 62) and long-lived (roughly 81). To avoid experimental bias, donors of different ages were distributed randomly across sequencing lanes. For two donors (one aged 18 to 29 and one aged 80 or older), the study analyzed two additional independent replicas of 1 million unique cDNA reads from the same blood draw.

Donors were 35 to 40 systemically healthy Caucasian individuals from Russia aged roughly 6 to 95 years. Ten milliliters of peripheral blood were drawn from each donor into EDTA-treated Vacutainer tubes. Ficoll-Paque density-gradient centrifugation was used to isolate PBMCs, with at least 6 million obtained per sample. Total RNA, at least 6 micrograms per sample, was extracted from PBMCs with Trizol reagent. For every donor, flow cytometry on a PBMC aliquot measured the percentage of naive CD45RAhigh/CD27high T cells. Study-wide conclusions, independent of this receptor: Because the CMV infection status of the donors was unknown, age-related changes in expanded clonotypes may potentially have been confounded. There was a strong correlation between observed TCR beta diversity and the percentage of naive T cells measured by flow cytometry. Compared with the aged group, the long-lived group had more naive CD4+ T cells, fewer expanded clones and increased TCR diversity, suggesting age selection. Conclusive comparison of naive and antigen-experienced compartments was prevented by the profiling of bulk unsorted PBMCs. As age increased, observed TCR beta diversity per million T cells dropped in a roughly linear way, and a significant reduction was already evident by age 40. Estimates of total diversity from one million sequenced T cells were regarded as lower bounds and underestimates.

Library preparation employed 5' RACE. TCRdb shows the sequencer as Illumina HiSeq 2500. The second PCR ran for roughly 6 to 11 cycles and used a J-beta primer mix along with a sample-barcoded 5' primer. A template-switch 5' adaptor carrying 12 random nucleotides introduced a unique molecular identifier onto each TCR beta cDNA molecule. At least 3 million CDR3-containing paired-end reads were obtained from each sample. First-strand cDNA synthesis was performed from all RNA using the Mint cDNA synthesis kit, with priming by a TRBC-specific oligonucleotide. Following uracil-DNA glycosylase treatment, a first 18-cycle PCR with universal primers M1SS and BC2_uni_R was performed on all cDNA. The authors processed their data as follows. Normalization of each sample was performed by random selection of 1 million high-quality reads, each carrying a distinct molecular identifier. Reads with shared molecular identifiers were discarded instead of being binned into consensus sequences. MiTCR, run with a Q25 quality threshold and the strictest error-elimination algorithm, handled CDR3 identification, clonotype clustering and error correction. Lower-bound total TCR beta diversity was estimated with a nonparametric unseen species model using Euler transformation. TCRdb took the public reads, trimmed them with fastp at Q25, ran MiXCR for clone calling and kept in-frame beta chains. All rows with the same CDR3 protein become a single entry with the most common DNA and genes. The V and J calls were not made by the authors but by TCRdb's processing. This sample holds over a million distinct CDR3 sequences; around 59% were observed only once. The ten largest account for 5% to 7% of the sample.

A remark on this clonotype: It has no known antigen specificity. No clone much larger than this one lies a single base away; base qualities are absent.

Sequenced sample: blood. The sequence came from a man aged 18 to 29 in good health.

The CDR3 is CASSLTTDSGYTF. The DNA reads as follows: TGTGCCAGCAGTTTAACCACGGACTCTGGCTACACCTTC. Recombination linked TRBV12-3 or TRBV12-4 to TRBJ1-2, with the D gene uncertain. The V end loses 2 bases and the J end loses 7 bases, and a stretch of 11 bases separates them. Spanning cysteine to phenylalanine, the CDR3 consists of 13 amino acids. The sequence is cut down to CDR3 DNA, 39 bases in frame from base 1.